A selection of T cell receptor beta chains follows, all from one sample in a study of Graves' ophthalmopathy and Graves' hyperthyroidism. In TCRdb, the multiplex PCR reads were re-called with MiXCR into one record per CDR3 protein. The sample contains almost 400,000 distinct CDR3 sequences, around 18% of which appear only once. The specimen was peripheral blood. Receptors were obtained from a woman under 30 with Graves' ophthalmopathy. Both conserved end residues are part of each CDR3. Fields, in order: D gene, V gene, clone size, J gene, CDR3 DNA, CDR3 protein. A D gene is named only where the DNA matches it firmly. Clone size appears in some rows only: once, few, many, or a class for an expanded clone.

d_gene: .; v_gene: TRBV30; abundance: .; j_gene: TRBJ1-1; CDR3nt: TGTGCCTGGAATTCTGGGGGGGGAGAAGCTTTCTTT; CDR3aa: CAWNSGGGEAFF
d_gene: .; v_gene: TRBV6-2/TRBV6-3; abundance: many; j_gene: TRBJ2-4; CDR3nt: TGTGCCAGCCATCAGGATTGGCGGGGCCCGACCTTC; CDR3aa: CASHQDWRGPTF
d_gene: .; v_gene: TRBV27; abundance: many; j_gene: TRBJ1-5; CDR3nt: TGTGCCAGCAGTTCGACAGAAAATAGCAATCAGCCCCAGCATTTT; CDR3aa: CASSSTENSNQPQHF
d_gene: TRBD2; v_gene: TRBV7-3; abundance: many; j_gene: TRBJ2-7; CDR3nt: TGTGCCAGCAGCACAAGCGGGGGGCGCTCCTACGAGCAGTACTTC; CDR3aa: CASSTSGGRSYEQYF
d_gene: TRBD1; v_gene: TRBV4-1; abundance: .; j_gene: TRBJ2-7; CDR3nt: TGCGCCAGCAGCCCTACAGGGGGCTCTACCTACGAGCAGTACTTC; CDR3aa: CASSPTGGSTYEQYF
d_gene: .; v_gene: TRBV7-2; abundance: many; j_gene: TRBJ1-6; CDR3nt: TGTGCCAGCAGCTTAGTGCAGGGAGAGAATTCACCCCTCCACTTT; CDR3aa: CASSLVQGENSPLHF
d_gene: .; v_gene: TRBV7-9; abundance: many; j_gene: TRBJ2-7; CDR3nt: TGTGCCAGCTCTGGGGGACGTACTGCTGCCTACGAGCAGTACTTC; CDR3aa: CASSGGRTAAYEQYF
d_gene: .; v_gene: TRBV5-8; abundance: many; j_gene: TRBJ1-3; CDR3nt: TGTGCCAGCAGCTTGTTCCGGGCCGAAAACACCATATATTTT; CDR3aa: CASSLFRAENTIYF
d_gene: .; v_gene: TRBV14; abundance: many; j_gene: TRBJ1-1; CDR3nt: TGTGCCAGCAGCCAATTACAACTAACCACTGAAGCTTTCTTT; CDR3aa: CASSQLQLTTEAFF
d_gene: .; v_gene: TRBV18; abundance: many; j_gene: TRBJ2-7; CDR3nt: TGTGCCAGCTCACCAGGAGTTGACTACGAGCAGTACTTC; CDR3aa: CASSPGVDYEQYF
d_gene: .; v_gene: TRBV20-1; abundance: many; j_gene: TRBJ1-2; CDR3nt: TGCAGTGCTAGAGTTACCGGGATTGGGGATTATGGCTACACCTTC; CDR3aa: CSARVTGIGDYGYTF
d_gene: .; v_gene: TRBV11-2; abundance: .; j_gene: TRBJ2-2; CDR3nt: TGTGCCAGCAGCTTCTATGCTACGAACACCGGGGAGCTGTTTTTT; CDR3aa: CASSFYATNTGELFF
d_gene: .; v_gene: TRBV28; abundance: many; j_gene: TRBJ1-1; CDR3nt: TGTGCCAGCAGGAAATATGGAACTGAAGCTTTCTTT; CDR3aa: CASRKYGTEAFF
d_gene: TRBD1; v_gene: TRBV15; abundance: few; j_gene: TRBJ1-2; CDR3nt: TGTGCCACCAGCAGGGACAGGCGTCAGGGGGGCTACACCTTC; CDR3aa: CATSRDRRQGGYTF
d_gene: .; v_gene: TRBV18; abundance: .; j_gene: TRBJ1-1; CDR3nt: TGTGCCAGCTCACCACCATTAGCCGTGAACACTGAAGCTTTCTTT; CDR3aa: CASSPPLAVNTEAFF
d_gene: .; v_gene: TRBV30; abundance: many; j_gene: TRBJ2-4; CDR3nt: TGTGCCTGGAGTGAAAGCGGCATTCAGTACTTC; CDR3aa: CAWSESGIQYF
d_gene: .; v_gene: TRBV6-2/TRBV6-3; abundance: many; j_gene: TRBJ1-1; CDR3nt: TGTGCCAGCAGTTACCTTTTCGGCGCTGAAGCTTTCTTT; CDR3aa: CASSYLFGAEAFF
d_gene: .; v_gene: TRBV28; abundance: many; j_gene: TRBJ1-5; CDR3nt: TGTGCCAGCAGGGGATGGACGGGCAATCAGCCCCAGCATTTT; CDR3aa: CASRGWTGNQPQHF
d_gene: .; v_gene: TRBV20-1; abundance: many; j_gene: TRBJ1-1; CDR3nt: TGCAGTGCCTTAACAGGGTCGGGCACTGAAGCTTTCTTT; CDR3aa: CSALTGSGTEAFF
d_gene: TRBD2; v_gene: TRBV6-5; abundance: many; j_gene: TRBJ2-5; CDR3nt: TGTGCCGGAGGGGCTAGCGGGCAAGAGACCCAGTACTTC; CDR3aa: CAGGASGQETQYF
d_gene: .; v_gene: TRBV19; abundance: many; j_gene: TRBJ2-2; CDR3nt: TGTGCCAGTAGGAGGGCAGGGGACACCGGGGAGCTGTTTTTT; CDR3aa: CASRRAGDTGELFF
d_gene: .; v_gene: TRBV20-1; abundance: many; j_gene: TRBJ1-1; CDR3nt: TGCAGTGCTACCCCCGGGATTGGGACTGAAGCTTTCTTT; CDR3aa: CSATPGIGTEAFF
d_gene: .; v_gene: TRBV7-2; abundance: .; j_gene: TRBJ1-2; CDR3nt: TGTGCCAGCAGCTTAGCGGGGCCTACAAGCTTGGGCTACACCTTC; CDR3aa: CASSLAGPTSLGYTF
d_gene: .; v_gene: TRBV28; abundance: many; j_gene: TRBJ1-6; CDR3nt: TGTGCCAGCAGCCAAACGACCCATTCACCCCTCCACTTT; CDR3aa: CASSQTTHSPLHF
d_gene: TRBD1; v_gene: TRBV30; abundance: many; j_gene: TRBJ1-1; CDR3nt: TGTGCCTGGAGACTACAGGGGCGAGGGACTGAAGCTTTCTTT; CDR3aa: CAWRLQGRGTEAFF
d_gene: TRBD1; v_gene: TRBV6-2/TRBV6-3; abundance: many; j_gene: TRBJ1-2; CDR3nt: TGTGCCAGCAGTGAGACAGGGGGCTTCTATGGCTACACCTTC; CDR3aa: CASSETGGFYGYTF
d_gene: .; v_gene: TRBV20-1; abundance: many; j_gene: TRBJ2-7; CDR3nt: TGCAGTGCTAGAGACCTCAGCGTCTCCTACGAGCAGTACTTC; CDR3aa: CSARDLSVSYEQYF
d_gene: .; v_gene: TRBV20-1; abundance: few; j_gene: TRBJ2-6; CDR3nt: TGCAGTGCTAGAGAACCAGGGTTGATGTCTGGGGCCAACGTCCTGACTTTC; CDR3aa: CSAREPGLMSGANVLTF
d_gene: .; v_gene: TRBV19; abundance: many; j_gene: TRBJ1-5; CDR3nt: TGTGCCAGTAGTATCTCGGCAGACAATCAGCCCCAGCATTTT; CDR3aa: CASSISADNQPQHF
d_gene: .; v_gene: TRBV11-2; abundance: many; j_gene: TRBJ1-1; CDR3nt: TGTGCCAGCAGCTTACATCTTGGGAGGGTCACGGCTGAAGCTTTCTTT; CDR3aa: CASSLHLGRVTAEAFF
d_gene: .; v_gene: TRBV4-2; abundance: .; j_gene: TRBJ2-2; CDR3nt: TGTGCCAGCAGCCAAGGTCCCAGAGGAGCGAACACCGGGGAGCTGTTTTTT; CDR3aa: CASSQGPRGANTGELFF
d_gene: .; v_gene: TRBV11-2; abundance: .; j_gene: TRBJ2-5; CDR3nt: TGTGCCAGCAGCGCGACTAGAGAGACCCAGTACTTC; CDR3aa: CASSATRETQYF
d_gene: .; v_gene: TRBV28; abundance: .; j_gene: TRBJ2-2; CDR3nt: TGTGCCAGCCGTACGGGACAGAACACCGGGGAGCTGTTTTTT; CDR3aa: CASRTGQNTGELFF
d_gene: TRBD1; v_gene: TRBV7-6; abundance: .; j_gene: TRBJ2-5; CDR3nt: TGTGCCAGCAAAAGACGGTGGGGACAGATCCAAGAGACCCAGTACTTC; CDR3aa: CASKRRWGQIQETQYF
d_gene: .; v_gene: TRBV6-2/TRBV6-3; abundance: many; j_gene: TRBJ2-7; CDR3nt: TGTGCCAGCAGTTACAGGGGACTTCGGTACGAGCAGTACTTC; CDR3aa: CASSYRGLRYEQYF
d_gene: .; v_gene: TRBV6-2/TRBV6-3; abundance: many; j_gene: TRBJ2-5; CDR3nt: TGTGCCAGCAGTTACGTCGCGTTGGGGACCCAGTACTTC; CDR3aa: CASSYVALGTQYF
d_gene: TRBD1; v_gene: TRBV2; abundance: .; j_gene: TRBJ1-5; CDR3nt: TGTGCCAGCAGTTCACAGGGGCCAATCAATCAGCCCCAGCATTTT; CDR3aa: CASSSQGPINQPQHF
d_gene: .; v_gene: TRBV24-1; abundance: many; j_gene: TRBJ2-2; CDR3nt: TGTGCCACCAGTGATTTGCGGGTCAACACCGGGGAGCTGTTTTTT; CDR3aa: CATSDLRVNTGELFF
d_gene: .; v_gene: TRBV4-1; abundance: many; j_gene: TRBJ1-2; CDR3nt: TGCGCCAGCAGCCAAGATCGGGGGGCGGCGGATGGCTACACCTTC; CDR3aa: CASSQDRGAADGYTF
d_gene: .; v_gene: TRBV28; abundance: .; j_gene: TRBJ1-2; CDR3nt: TGTGCCAGCAGTTCCCCGGGCTTCGGGGGCTACACCTTC; CDR3aa: CASSSPGFGGYTF
d_gene: TRBD2; v_gene: TRBV6-4; abundance: many; j_gene: TRBJ2-7; CDR3nt: TGTGCCAGCAGTCCTTCTCGTGGACTAGCGGGTCCGAGCTCCTACGAGCAGTACTTC; CDR3aa: CASSPSRGLAGPSSYEQYF
d_gene: .; v_gene: TRBV28; abundance: .; j_gene: TRBJ2-5; CDR3nt: TGTGCCAGCGGTTACCCCGGGACACCTGGGAAGACCCAGTACTTC; CDR3aa: CASGYPGTPGKTQYF
d_gene: TRBD1; v_gene: TRBV28; abundance: many; j_gene: TRBJ2-7; CDR3nt: TGTGCCATTAAGGGACAGGGCGACTACGAGCAGTACTTC; CDR3aa: CAIKGQGDYEQYF
d_gene: .; v_gene: TRBV2; abundance: few; j_gene: TRBJ1-5; CDR3nt: TGTGCCAGCCTTAGAGAGGGTTGGAGCAATCAGCCCCAGCATTTT; CDR3aa: CASLREGWSNQPQHF
d_gene: .; v_gene: TRBV7-2; abundance: few; j_gene: TRBJ2-5; CDR3nt: TGTGCCAGCAGCTCGAACCGGGACACCCAGTACTTC; CDR3aa: CASSSNRDTQYF
d_gene: TRBD1; v_gene: TRBV7-3; abundance: many; j_gene: TRBJ1-1; CDR3nt: TGTGCCAGCAGCCCGGGACAGGTCAGGTCTGAAGCTTTCTTT; CDR3aa: CASSPGQVRSEAFF
d_gene: .; v_gene: TRBV28; abundance: .; j_gene: TRBJ1-1; CDR3nt: TGTGCCAGCAGATACAGGGTGGGAGCTGAAGCTTTCTTT; CDR3aa: CASRYRVGAEAFF
d_gene: TRBD1; v_gene: TRBV2; abundance: .; j_gene: TRBJ2-5; CDR3nt: TGTGCCAGCAGTGAGACAGGGCCACAAGAGACCCAGTACTTC; CDR3aa: CASSETGPQETQYF
d_gene: TRBD1; v_gene: TRBV7-6; abundance: many; j_gene: TRBJ1-1; CDR3nt: TGTGCCAGCAGCTTAGACAGGGGCACTGAAGCTTTCTTT; CDR3aa: CASSLDRGTEAFF
d_gene: .; v_gene: TRBV28; abundance: many; j_gene: TRBJ2-2; CDR3nt: TGTGCCAGCAGTTTCACCGGGAGAGATACCGGGGAGCTGTTTTTT; CDR3aa: CASSFTGRDTGELFF
d_gene: TRBD1; v_gene: TRBV6-5; abundance: few; j_gene: TRBJ1-2; CDR3nt: TGTGCCAGCAGTTGGACAGGGAGGGTGTACTATGGCTACACCTTC; CDR3aa: CASSWTGRVYYGYTF